This T cell receptor beta chain was recovered during a study of T cell responses to AZD1222 COVID-19 vaccine. In the case of this clone: Its antigen is undetermined.

Repertoires were generated with immunoSEQ multiplex PCR, while TCRdb's copy carries only in-frame clones and drops some. This table holds 55,000 to 80,000 clones, more than 70% found once. The CDR3 length is 14 residues. Trimming shortened V by 7 bases and J by 4 bases, and 13 bases separated the two germline ends. Germline V gene sequence: CDR1 LGHNT, CDR2 FRNRAP. General observations from the study: CD4 TCRs linked to vaccination spanned spike, dominating at 160-218 and 743-854. Just a handful of people given AZD1222 tested seropositive at baseline. There were mostly white British donors and more females than males, and clonal diversity was possibly underestimated.

The origin of this receptor is an adult in good health. J is TRBJ1-4 and V is TRBV12-5; D gene uncertain. The material sequenced was peripheral blood, taken on day 0 of AZD1222 vaccination. The CDR3 nucleotides are TGTGCTAGTGCCGCCCTTGGGAGTAATGAAAAACTGTTTTTT. This gives the protein CASAALGSNEKLFF.